This TCR beta chain was recorded in a study of blood T cell repertoires in COVID-19. Trimming removed 5 bases from V and 5 bases from J, with 13 bases in between. Germline V gene sequence: CDR1 LNHNV, CDR2 YYDKDF (reference sequence). The CDR3 length is 14 residues. Method: immunoSEQ multiplex PCR; TCRdb's copy keeps in-frame clones and lacks some. The table lists 60,000 to 85,000 clones, about 69% of them singletons, with approximately 21% in the top ten. Sequencing input: peripheral blood. The receptor was derived from an older man with acute or convalescent COVID-19. The V and J genes are TRBV15 and TRBJ2-1; a weak D match, TRBD1 (6 bases). CDR3 residues: CATSPSGTNNEQFF. CDR3 sequence (DNA): TGTGCCACCAGCCCATCCGGGACAAACAATGAGCAGTTCTTC.